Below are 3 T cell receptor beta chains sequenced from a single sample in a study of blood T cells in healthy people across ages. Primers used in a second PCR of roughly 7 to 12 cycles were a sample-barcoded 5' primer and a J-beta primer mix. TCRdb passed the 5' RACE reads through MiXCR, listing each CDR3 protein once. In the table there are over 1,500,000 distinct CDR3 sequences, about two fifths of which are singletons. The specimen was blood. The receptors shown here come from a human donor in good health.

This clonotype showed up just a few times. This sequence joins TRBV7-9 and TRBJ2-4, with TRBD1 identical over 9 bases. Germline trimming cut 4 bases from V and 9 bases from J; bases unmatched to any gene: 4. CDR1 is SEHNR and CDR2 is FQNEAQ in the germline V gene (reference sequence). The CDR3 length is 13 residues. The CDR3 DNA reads TGTGCCAGCAGCTGGACAGGGGCAGGCATTCAGTACTTC. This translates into CASSWTGAGIQYF. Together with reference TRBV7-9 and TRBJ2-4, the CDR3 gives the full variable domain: DTGVSQNPRHKITKRGQNVTFRCDPISEHNRLYWYRQTLGQGPEFLTYFQNEAQLEKSRLLSDRFSAERPKGSFSTLEIQRTEQGDSAMYLCASSWTGAGIQYFGAGTRLSVL.

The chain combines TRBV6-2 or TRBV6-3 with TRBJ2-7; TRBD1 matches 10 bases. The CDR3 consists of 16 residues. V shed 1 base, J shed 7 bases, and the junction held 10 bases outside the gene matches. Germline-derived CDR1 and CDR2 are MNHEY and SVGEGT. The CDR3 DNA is TGTGCCAGCAGTTACTACCCCGGGACAGGGGTTGGAGAGCAGTACTTC. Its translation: CASSYYPGTGVGEQYF.

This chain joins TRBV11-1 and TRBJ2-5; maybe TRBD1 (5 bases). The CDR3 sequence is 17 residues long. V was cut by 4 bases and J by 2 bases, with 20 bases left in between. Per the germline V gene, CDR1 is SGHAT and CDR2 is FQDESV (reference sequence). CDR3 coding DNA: TGTGCCAGCAGCTCCTCATTCCCGGCAGGGCAGCAAGAGACCCAGTACTTC. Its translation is CASSSSFPAGQQETQYF.